The rows below give T cell receptor beta chains drawn from one sample of a study of OX40 agonist ivuxolimab in advanced cancers. Produced via immunoSEQ multiplex PCR; TCRdb's table is partial and in-frame only. Among some 70,000 clones, roughly 92% were seen once, and the ten largest hold 2% to 2.5%. The specimen was CD4+ or CD8+ T cells sorted from blood, collected in a trial of the OX40 agonist ivuxolimab. The receptors here all came from an adult with an advanced solid tumor such as melanoma, head and neck, liver or kidney cancer. Each CDR3 is given with its conserved first and last residue. D genes are given only for firm matches. A clone size is listed for some rows: how often the clone was seen (once, few, many), or a class if it is expanded.

cdr3_aa cdr3_nt v_call clone_size j_call d_call
CASSSRQGRNTIYF TGTGCCAGCAGCTCACGACAGGGACGAAACACCATATATTTT TRBV11-3 . TRBJ1-3 TRBD1
CASSRAPGQTGHEQYF TGCGCCAGCAGCCGCGCCCCGGGACAGACAGGACACGAGCAGTACTTC TRBV4-1 . TRBJ2-7 TRBD1
CASSVGRADTQYF TGTGCCAGTAGTGTCGGGAGGGCAGATACGCAGTATTTT TRBV19 . TRBJ2-3 TRBD2
CASRETGLNYGYTF TGTGCCAGCAGAGAGACAGGGCTAAACTATGGCTACACCTTC TRBV2 once TRBJ1-2 TRBD1
CASSPGVQETQYF TGTGCCAGCAGCCCTGGGGTCCAAGAGACCCAGTACTTC TRBV7-8 . TRBJ2-5 .
CASSWGPMANNSPLHF TGCGCCAGCAGCTGGGGCCCGATGGCCAATAATTCACCCCTCCACTTT TRBV5-1 . TRBJ1-6 .
CASRGNTEAFF TGTGCCAGCAGAGGGAACACTGAAGCTTTCTTT TRBV4-2 few TRBJ1-1 .
CASIWDSLRGYTF TGTGCCAGCATTTGGGACTCCCTGAGGGGCTACACCTTC TRBV6-5 . TRBJ1-2 .
CASSLMGGSTDTQYF TGTGCCAGCAGCTTGATGGGCGGAAGCACAGATACGCAGTATTTT TRBV5-4 . TRBJ2-3 .
CASSPFPRLAVSSYEQYF TGTGCCAGTAGTCCTTTCCCCCGACTAGCGGTGAGCTCCTACGAGCAGTACTTC TRBV19 . TRBJ2-7 TRBD2
CASSEYSTGSDGYTF TGTGCCAGCAGTGAGTATTCGACAGGGTCCGATGGCTACACCTTC TRBV6-1 . TRBJ1-2 TRBD1
CAISPGQANYGYTF TGTGCCATCAGCCCCGGACAGGCGAACTATGGCTACACCTTC TRBV10-3 . TRBJ1-2 TRBD1
CASSEALERFREQFF TGTGCCAGCAGTGAAGCTCTTGAGCGGTTCAGGGAGCAGTTCTTC TRBV6-1 . TRBJ2-1 .
CASSENGRIYGYTF TGTGCCAGCAGTGAAAACGGACGGATCTATGGCTACACCTTC TRBV2 few TRBJ1-2 .
CATSGDQPQHF TGTGCCACTTCAGGCGATCAGCCCCAGCATTTT TRBV28 . TRBJ1-5 .